These 14 T cell receptor beta chains share one sample of origin, sequenced in a study of blood T cell repertoires in COVID-19 (TCRdb year 2020). Preparation of the library involved the immunoSEQ multiplex PCR assay. The table comes from immuneACCESS by way of TCRdb, which keeps in-frame sequences with V and J called. Part of the clones is missing from these tables; in studies checked, under half for an unresolved V gene and the rest for unknown reasons. This sample comprises about 23,000 clones, roughly 94% of them detected only once. 4% of the sample goes to the ten largest clones. Material for sequencing was peripheral blood. These receptors came from a woman aged 50 to 60 with active COVID-19.

V usage is TRBV11-3 and J usage is TRBJ2-1; TRBD2 might be the D (6 bases). The CDR3 sequence is 15 residues long. V lost 1 base and J 3 bases, leaving 10 bases between the germline ends. Looked up from germline, CDR1 is SGHNT and CDR2 is YENEEA. CDR3 nucleotides: TGTGCCAGCAGCTTAGGACTAGTCAACTACAATGAGCAGTTCTTC. This encodes CASSLGLVNYNEQFF.

This chain links TRBV19 with TRBJ2-1; 10 bases are a match to TRBD2. The germline gives CDR1 LNHDA, CDR2 SQIVND (reference sequence). The length of the CDR3 is 13 residues. V was pared by 0 bases and J by 16 bases, with 6 bases of the junction left unmatched. The DNA for the CDR3 is TGTGCCAGTAGTATAGATTCAACTAGCGGGATTTTCTTC. Translating it yields CASSIDSTSGIFF.

The chain is built from TRBV12-3 or TRBV12-4 and TRBJ2-7, with D perhaps matching TRBD2 (5 bases). The germline V and J ends were trimmed by 2 bases and 6 bases, with 11 bases remaining between them. CDR3 size: 13 residues. The CDR3 nucleotides are TGTGCCAGCAGTTTAATGGGAGCAGCCGAGCAGTACTTC. It yields the protein CASSLMGAAEQYF.

CDR3 sequence: CASSLLAGTGELFF. DNA for the CDR3: TGTGCCAGCAGTTTACTAGCGGGAACCGGGGAGCTGTTTTTT. V is TRBV27 and J is TRBJ2-2; 9 nucleotides align to TRBD2. CDR1 and CDR2 from the germline V gene are MNHEY and SMNVEV (reference sequence). The CDR3 spans 14 residues. V lost 2 bases, J lost 5 bases, and 0 bases stayed unmatched.

The genes are TRBV18 and TRBJ2-5; 10 nucleotides match TRBD1. From germline, CDR1 is KGHSH and CDR2 LQKENI. The CDR3 covers 15 residues. V shed 5 bases, J shed 5 bases, and the junction held 8 bases outside the gene matches. CDR3 sequence: CASSRDRGSWETQYF. The CDR3 nucleotides are TGTGCCAGCTCAAGGGACAGGGGTTCGTGGGAGACCCAGTACTTC.

CDR3 bases: TGTGCCATCAGTGAGTCGGTAGCGGGAGGGCCCTACAATGAGCAGTTCTTC. Residues: CAISESVAGGPYNEQFF. The chain has TRBV10-3 and TRBJ2-1; 11 bases match TRBD2. Germline loops: CDR1 ENHRY, CDR2 SYGVKD. The CDR3 runs to 17 residues. The junction had 3 bases not matched to a gene; V was cut back by 0 bases and J by 2 bases.

The V gene is TRBV6-5, the J gene TRBJ1-5, with D perhaps matching TRBD1 (6 bases). The ends were cut back, 0 bases at V and 2 bases at J, with 8 bases in the middle. The length of the CDR3 is 15 residues. CDR1 is MNHEY, CDR2 SVGAGI, per germline. CDR3 amino acids: CASSYSGQGNQPQHF. CDR3 DNA: TGTGCCAGCAGTTACTCGGGACAAGGCAATCAGCCCCAGCATTTT.

This clone came up once. The chain combines TRBV28 with TRBJ1-6; unclear D gene. The CDR3 spans 20 residues. Germline loops: CDR1 MDHEN, CDR2 SYDVKM. V was clipped by 4 bases and J by 0 bases, with 22 bases between them. The CDR3 DNA follows: TGTGCCAGCAGTTCCTCCCGACCGCGCTCGGGAAGCTCCTATAATTCACCCCTCCACTTT. Translating it yields CASSSSRPRSGSSYNSPLHF. The full variable domain, completed using reference TRBV28 and TRBJ1-6, is DVKVTQSSRYLVKRTGEKVFLECVQDMDHENMFWYRQDPGLGLRLIYFSYDVKMKEKGDIPEGYSVSREKKERFSLILESASTNQTSMYLCASSSSRPRSGSSYNSPLHFGNGTRLTVT.

V and J are TRBV12-3 or TRBV12-4 and TRBJ1-5; D is undetermined. The CDR3 loop spans 13 amino acids. Trimming cost V 3 bases and J 11 bases, with 14 bases left between them. The CDR3 region is CASSLQWSSTQHF. In DNA form, the CDR3 reads TGTGCCAGCAGTTTGCAGTGGTCGTCAACCCAGCATTTT.

The V call is TRBV6-5, the J call TRBJ2-1; 10 nucleotides match TRBD2. V was clipped by 5 bases and J by 3 bases; unmatched bases: 4. Per the germline V gene, CDR1 is MNHEY and CDR2 is SVGAGI. The CDR3 runs 15 residues. CDR3 coding DNA: TGTGCCAGCAGTCCCGGACTAGCGGTCTACAATGAGCAGTTCTTC. Its translation is CASSPGLAVYNEQFF.

The rearrangement uses TRBV6-2 or TRBV6-3 and TRBJ1-6, with D hard to call. V lost 3 bases to trimming and J lost 0 bases, with 6 bases between them. Germline CDR1 reads MNHEY; CDR2 reads SVGEGT. CDR3 length equals 15 residues. The CDR3, as DNA: TGTGCCAGCAGTTATAGGAGCTCCTATAATTCACCCCTCCACTTT. Translating gives CASSYRSSYNSPLHF.

The J gene is TRBJ2-7, the V gene TRBV29-1; D is perhaps TRBD1 (5 bases). The V end lost 4 bases, the J end lost 2 bases, and 15 bases lay between the germline ends. The CDR3 extends over 14 amino acids. Germline CDR1 SQVTM, CDR2 ANQGSEA. The CDR3 here is CSVVVQGITYEQYF. CDR3 DNA: TGCAGCGTTGTAGTCCAGGGAATTACCTACGAGCAGTACTTC.

The chain is built from TRBV6-5 and TRBJ2-7, with 7 bases matching TRBD2. CDR3 size: 13 residues. Germline CDR1 reads MNHEY; CDR2 reads SVGAGI. Trimming cost V 2 bases and J 6 bases; bases outside gene matches: 4. The CDR3 is CASSYGGRGEQYV. CDR3 nucleotides: TGTGCCAGCAGTTACGGAGGGAGGGGCGAGCAGTACGTC.

This clone was recorded once. This chain uses TRBV7-8 with TRBJ1-3; the D gene is possibly TRBD1 (5 bases). The CDR3 runs to 13 residues. Germline V gives CDR1 SGHVS, CDR2 FQNEAQ. Trimming left V 3 bases short and J 6 bases short, with 9 bases between. The CDR3 DNA is TGTGCCAGCAGCTTTTCAGGGCAAAACACCATATATTTT. It codes for CASSFSGQNTIYF.